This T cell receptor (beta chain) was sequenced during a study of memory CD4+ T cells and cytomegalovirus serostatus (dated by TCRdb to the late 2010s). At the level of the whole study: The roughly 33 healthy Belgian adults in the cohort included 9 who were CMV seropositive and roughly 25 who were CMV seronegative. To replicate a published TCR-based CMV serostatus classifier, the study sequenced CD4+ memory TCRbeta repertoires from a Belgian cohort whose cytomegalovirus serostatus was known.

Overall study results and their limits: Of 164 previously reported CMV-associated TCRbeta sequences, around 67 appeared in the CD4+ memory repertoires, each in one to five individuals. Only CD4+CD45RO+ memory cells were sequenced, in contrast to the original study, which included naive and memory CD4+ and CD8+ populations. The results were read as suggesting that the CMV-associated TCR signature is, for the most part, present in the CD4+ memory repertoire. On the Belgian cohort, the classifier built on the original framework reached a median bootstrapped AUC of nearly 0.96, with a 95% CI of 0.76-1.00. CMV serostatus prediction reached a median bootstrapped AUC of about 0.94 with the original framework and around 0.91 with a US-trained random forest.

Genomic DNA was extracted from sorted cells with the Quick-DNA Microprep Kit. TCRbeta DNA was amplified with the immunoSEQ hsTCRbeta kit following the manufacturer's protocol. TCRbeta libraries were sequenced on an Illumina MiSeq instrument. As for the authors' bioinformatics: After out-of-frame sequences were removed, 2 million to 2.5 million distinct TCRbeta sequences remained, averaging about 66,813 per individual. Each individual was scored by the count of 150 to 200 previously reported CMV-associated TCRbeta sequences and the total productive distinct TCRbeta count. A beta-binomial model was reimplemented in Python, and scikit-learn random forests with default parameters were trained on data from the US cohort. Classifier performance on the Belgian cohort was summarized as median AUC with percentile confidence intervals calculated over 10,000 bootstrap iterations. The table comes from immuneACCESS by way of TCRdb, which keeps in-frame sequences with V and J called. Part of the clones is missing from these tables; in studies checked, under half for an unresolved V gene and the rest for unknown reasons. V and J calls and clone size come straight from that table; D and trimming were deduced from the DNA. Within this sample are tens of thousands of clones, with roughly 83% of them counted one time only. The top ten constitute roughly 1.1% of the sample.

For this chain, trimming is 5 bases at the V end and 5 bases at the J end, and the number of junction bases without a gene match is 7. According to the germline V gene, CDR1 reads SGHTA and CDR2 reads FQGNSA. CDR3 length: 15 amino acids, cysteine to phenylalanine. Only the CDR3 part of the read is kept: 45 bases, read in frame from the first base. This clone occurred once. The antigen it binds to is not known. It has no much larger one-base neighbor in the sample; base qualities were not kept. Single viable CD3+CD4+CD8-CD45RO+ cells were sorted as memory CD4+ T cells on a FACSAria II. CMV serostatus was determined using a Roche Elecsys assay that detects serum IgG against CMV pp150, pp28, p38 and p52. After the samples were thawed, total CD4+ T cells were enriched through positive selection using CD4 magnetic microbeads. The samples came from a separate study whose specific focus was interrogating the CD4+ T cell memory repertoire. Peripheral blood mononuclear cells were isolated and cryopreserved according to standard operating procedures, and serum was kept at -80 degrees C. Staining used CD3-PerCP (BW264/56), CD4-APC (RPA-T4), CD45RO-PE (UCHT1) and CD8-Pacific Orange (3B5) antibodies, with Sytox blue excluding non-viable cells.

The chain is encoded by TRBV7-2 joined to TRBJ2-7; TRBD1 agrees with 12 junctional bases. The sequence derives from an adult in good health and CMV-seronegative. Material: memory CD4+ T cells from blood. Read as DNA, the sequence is TGTGCCAGCAGCGTCCGGGACAGGGGGCGCGACGAGCAGTACTTC. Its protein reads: CASSVRDRGRDEQYF.